The rows below give T cell receptor beta chains drawn from one sample of a study of tumor-infiltrating lymphocytes in primary liver carcinoma. TCRdb reanalysed the multiplex PCR reads using MiXCR and keeps one entry per CDR3 protein. The data hold 300,000 to 400,000 distinct CDR3 sequences, with approximately 65% observed a single time. Sequenced input: peripheral blood. These receptors were obtained from a man in his forties with primary liver carcinoma and hepatitis B virus infection. CDR3s include the opening cysteine and the closing phenylalanine or tryptophan. The D gene is left open where the match is weak. Rows may omit the clone size; those that give it use once, few, many or a size class.

J gene | clone size | D gene | V gene | CDR3 DNA | CDR3 protein
TRBJ2-1 | few | . | TRBV13 | TGTGCCAGCAGCCAACCCCGGACCCCGGAGCAGTTCTTC | CASSQPRTPEQFF
TRBJ2-7 | . | TRBD1 | TRBV7-9 | TGTGCCAGCAGCCGTTCCGGGACAGGGATATACGAGCAGTACTTC | CASSRSGTGIYEQYF
TRBJ2-1 | . | TRBD2 | TRBV29-1 | TGCAGCGTTGTTGCTCCAGCGGGAGGTTTCAATGAGCAGTTATTC | CSVVAPAGGFNEQLF
TRBJ2-3 | . | . | TRBV30 | TGTGCCTGGAGTCGTAGGTCCGACCAGATCTCCGGGGGGCGCACAGATACGCAGTATTTT | CAWSRRSDQISGGRTDTQYF
TRBJ2-5 | . | . | TRBV5-4 | TGTGCCAGCAGCCCACGTAGCTGGAGGGCCCAAGAGACCCAGTACTTC | CASSPRSWRAQETQYF
TRBJ2-7 | few | . | TRBV7-9 | TGTGCCAGCAGCCCGACTTCGGAGCGGGCAGGCTGGGACGAGCAGTACTTC | CASSPTSERAGWDEQYF
TRBJ1-5 | . | . | TRBV11-2 | TGTGCCAGCAGCTTCACCGGAGGGAATGAACCCCAGCATTTT | CASSFTGGNEPQHF
TRBJ2-7 | . | TRBD1 | TRBV6-5 | TGTGCCTGCAGCCGGGACAGTTTTAACTACGAGCAGTACTTC | CACSRDSFNYEQYF
TRBJ2-1 | . | TRBD2 | TRBV29-1 | TGCAGCACAGGACTAGCGGGAGCGAATGAGCGGTTCTTC | CSTGLAGANERFF
TRBJ2-3 | many | TRBD2 | TRBV5-1 | TGCGCCAGCAGCTTGGGAGCGGGGGATTGGGGAGATACGCAGTATTTT | CASSLGAGDWGDTQYF
TRBJ1-2 | many | . | TRBV6-2/TRBV6-3 | TGTGCCAGCAGTTACGGGAACGCGGGCTACACCTTC | CASSYGNAGYTF
TRBJ2-4 | . | . | TRBV2 | TGTGCCAGCAGTGAAGAAGGGACCCCGGGAACATTTCAGTACTTC | CASSEEGTPGTFQYF
TRBJ2-5 | . | TRBD2 | TRBV6-2/TRBV6-3 | TGTGCCAGCAGTTCCGGACTAGCGAACACCCAGTACTTC | CASSSGLANTQYF
TRBJ2-1 | . | . | TRBV4-1 | TGCGCCAGTAACCAAGTGCTACGGGAAATAACCGGGAATGAGCAGTTCTTC | CASNQVLREITGNEQFF
TRBJ1-1 | . | . | TRBV6-5 | TGTGCCAGCAGTTACTCGTGGGGCGGCACTGAAGCTTTCTTT | CASSYSWGGTEAFF
TRBJ2-7 | once | . | TRBV11-2 | TGTGCCAGCACCTTAAGTTCAGCGACCTACATGCAGTACTTC | CASTLSSATYMQYF
TRBJ2-3 | . | . | TRBV11-2 | TGTGCCAGCAGCTTAAGTCGTAGCACAGATACGGAGTATTTT | CASSLSRSTDTEYF
TRBJ1-1 | few | . | TRBV6-1 | TGTGCCAGTAACGGACTGTCCATGAACACTGAAGCTTTCTTT | CASNGLSMNTEAFF
TRBJ1-1 | . | . | TRBV4-3 | TGTGCCAGCAACCAAGATACGGCAGGGAGCACTGAAGCTTTCTTT | CASNQDTAGSTEAFF
TRBJ2-1 | . | . | TRBV20-1 | TGCAGTGTTAGAGATAGGGGCCGGATGGGACGCAATGAGCACTTCTTC | CSVRDRGRMGRNEHFF
TRBJ2-7 | . | . | TRBV11-2 | TGTGCCAGCAGTTTAGATCGGACAGTCTCCTACAGGCAGTACTTC | CASSLDRTVSYRQYF
TRBJ1-1 | . | . | TRBV4-3 | TGCGCCAGCAGCCAAGGGTATGACGAGGCACGTAGGGACACTGAAGCTATCTTT | CASSQGYDEARRDTEAIF
TRBJ2-7 | few | . | TRBV6-2/TRBV6-3 | TGTGCCGGCAGTCTGTTATACGAGCAGTACTTC | CAGSLLYEQYF
TRBJ1-3 | few | . | TRBV11-2 | TGTGCCAGCAGCTTACTCCGAAACACCATATATTTT | CASSLLRNTIYF
TRBJ2-7 | . | . | TRBV12-3/TRBV12-4 | TGTGCCAACAGTTTAGTTCTGGACAACCCTCCCGAGCAGTACTTC | CANSLVLDNPPEQYF
TRBJ2-3 | few | TRBD1 | TRBV13 | TGTGCCAGCAGCGCGGGACAGGGAACAGATAAGCAGTATTTT | CASSAGQGTDKQYF
TRBJ2-7 | many | . | TRBV12-3/TRBV12-4 | TGTGCCAGCAGTTTAGCCAATGCAGGGATCTACGAGCAGTACTTC | CASSLANAGIYEQYF
TRBJ2-1 | . | TRBD2 | TRBV6-5 | TGTGCCAGCAGACTAGCGGGAGCTGGAAATGAGCAGTTCTTC | CASRLAGAGNEQFF
TRBJ2-3 | few | . | TRBV11-2 | TGTGCCAGCAGCTCACTGGCTAGCGAGGTGGCAGATACGCAGTATTTT | CASSSLASEVADTQYF
TRBJ1-1 | . | . | TRBV10-3 | TGTGCCACCCTGGGCAGCCCCGTAAGAGACACTGAAGCTTTCTTT | CATLGSPVRDTEAFF
TRBJ2-1 | . | . | TRBV29-1 | TGCAGCATAGCCGGGACCCTTGGGGACGAGCAGTTCTTC | CSIAGTLGDEQFF
TRBJ2-7 | once | . | TRBV6-1 | . | CASKVGLGITKEYF
TRBJ2-3 | . | TRBD2 | TRBV11-2 | TGTACCAGCAAACTAGCGGGAGCATCTGGTGGAGATACGCAGTATTTT | CTSKLAGASGGDTQYF
TRBJ2-5 | many | TRBD2 | TRBV4-1 | TGCGCCAGCAGCCAAGCTTTATGGGGACTAGCCGACTTC | CASSQALWGLADF
TRBJ2-4 | . | . | TRBV4-2 | TGTGCCAGCAACGCTGGAGGAGGAGACACAAACATTCAGTACTTC | CASNAGGGDTNIQYF
TRBJ2-7 | . | TRBD1 | TRBV7-9 | TGTGCCAGCAGCTTCGAAGACAGGGCGTACGAGCAGCACTTC | CASSFEDRAYEQHF
TRBJ2-5 | . | . | TRBV5-1 | TGCGCCAGCAGCTTGTCGGGCAGGAAACAAGAGACCCAGTACTTC | CASSLSGRKQETQYF
TRBJ2-2 | many | TRBD1 | TRBV29-1 | TGCAGCGTTGAAGAGCAGGGGGACACCGGGGAGCTGTTTTTT | CSVEEQGDTGELFF
TRBJ1-4 | . | TRBD1 | TRBV28 | TGTGCCAGCAGTCCAACGGGGACAGGGGGCTTCGATAATGAAAAACTGTTTTTT | CASSPTGTGGFDNEKLFF
TRBJ2-7 | few | TRBD2 | TRBV4-1 | TGCGCCAGCAGCCAACAAACTAGCGGAAGATACGAGCAGTACTTC | CASSQQTSGRYEQYF
TRBJ2-7 | . | . | TRBV11-2 | TGCGCCAGCAGCTTATCAAGGGACGCCTACGAGCAGTACTTC | CASSLSRDAYEQYF
TRBJ1-5 | few | . | TRBV6-1 | TGTGCCAGCAGTGAAGCGTCTAGCAATCAGCCCCAGCATTTT | CASSEASSNQPQHF
TRBJ2-7 | . | . | TRBV5-4 | TGTGCCAGCAGCCCGGCTGGGGGTCGGGTCGAGCAGTACTTC | CASSPAGGRVEQYF
TRBJ2-5 | many | . | TRBV6-6 | TGTGCCAGCAGCCGCCTTAGCGCCCCCGGGGGGACCCAGTACTTC | CASSRLSAPGGTQYF
TRBJ1-4 | few | . | TRBV10-3 | TGTGCCATCAGTGAGTCATTAACAGGGCCCAATGAAAAACTGTTTTTT | CAISESLTGPNEKLFF
TRBJ1-3 | many | . | TRBV2 | TGTGCCAGCAACGGAGTTCCAGGCTTTGACTCTGGAAACACCATATATTTT | CASNGVPGFDSGNTIYF